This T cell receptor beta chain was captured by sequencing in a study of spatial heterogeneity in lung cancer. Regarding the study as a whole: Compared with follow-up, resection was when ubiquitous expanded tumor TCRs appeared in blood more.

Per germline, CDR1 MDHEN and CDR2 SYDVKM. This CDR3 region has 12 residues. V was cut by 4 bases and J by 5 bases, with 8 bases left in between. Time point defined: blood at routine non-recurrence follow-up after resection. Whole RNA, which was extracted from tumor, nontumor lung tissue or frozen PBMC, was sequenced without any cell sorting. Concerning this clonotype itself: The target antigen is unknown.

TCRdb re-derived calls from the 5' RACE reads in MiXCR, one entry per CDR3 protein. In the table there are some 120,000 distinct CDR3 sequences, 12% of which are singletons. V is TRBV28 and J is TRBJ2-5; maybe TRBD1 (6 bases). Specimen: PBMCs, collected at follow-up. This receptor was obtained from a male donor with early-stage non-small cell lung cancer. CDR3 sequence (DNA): TGTGCCAGCAGTTACCAGGGGGAGACCCAGTACTTC. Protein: CASSYQGETQYF.